This T cell receptor beta chain was recorded in a study of cytomegalovirus exposure and HLA in healthy donors. Healthy bone marrow donors made up the donor group. Vbeta (60) and Jbeta (13) primers were used in the PCR. Data came from immunoSEQ multiplex PCR; TCRdb stores just in-frame clones and leaves some out. Of about 190,000 clones detected, approximately 85% appear once; the ten largest clones hold about 1.8%. Study observations and caveats: Later analysis revealed greater clonal expansion in HLA-associated TCR beta chains than in equally common others. In an earlier analysis, in roughly 600 donors, most V segments appeared productive either ~87% or ~30% of the time.

As regards this clone: The antigen remains undetermined.

Germline trimming cut 4 bases from V and 5 bases from J; bases unmatched to any gene: 11. Germline CDR1 SGHTS, CDR2 YDEGEE. The CDR3 spans 15 residues. The chain combines TRBV5-8 with TRBJ1-1; 7 bases match TRBD1. Input material: PBMCs. The origin of this receptor is a man aged 18 to 29 in good health and CMV-seronegative. In DNA, the CDR3 is TGTGCCAGCAGCCCCAGGACAGGAACGGGTACTGAAGCTTTCTTT. Encoded protein: CASSPRTGTGTEAFF.